Following are 10 T cell receptor beta chains from one sample sequenced in a study of T cell clonotyping in hematopoietic cell transplantation. TCRdb's copy holds only in-frame clones and misses some; the assay was immunoSEQ multiplex PCR. The profile shows around 17,000 clones, more than 70% of them singletons. The sequencing here drew on PBMCs, taken 100 days after allogeneic stem cell transplant. These receptors came from a male patient between 55 and 70 years old who had an allogeneic stem cell transplant from a related donor, so the T cells may come from the graft donor. Some clones in this sample may be carry-over from other donors' samples.

This chain links TRBV29-1 with TRBJ1-4; D is possibly TRBD1 (5 bases). V dropped 6 bases and J dropped 8 bases, with 13 bases sitting between them. The germline V gene has CDR1 SQVTM and CDR2 ANQGSEA. The CDR3 runs to 12 residues. The CDR3 bases are TGCAGCGTCCGAGGGGAGGCCGAAAAACTGTTTTTT. Translated, it gives CSVRGEAEKLFF.

This clone was observed once. The chain links TRBV30 to TRBJ2-7; perhaps D is TRBD1 or TRBD2 (5 bases each). Trimming pared 2 bases from V and 5 bases from J, leaving 13 bases between. The CDR3 runs 13 residues. Germline CDR1 reads GTSNPN; CDR2 reads SVGIG (reference sequence). CDR3 DNA sequence: TGTGCCTGGAGTCCCGGGGCGGAAGACGAGCAGTACTTC. Protein sequence: CAWSPGAEDEQYF.

The chain joins TRBV1 to TRBJ1-2. TRBV1 counts as a pseudogene. The CDR3 contains 16 residues. CDR3 protein: CTSSQDTAEHPYGYTF. CDR3 nucleotides: TGCACCAGCAGCCAAGATACGGCAGAGCACCCATATGGCTACACCTTC.

This chain connects TRBV6-5 to TRBJ1-1; weak D call: TRBD1 (5 bases). The germline V gene has CDR1 MNHEY and CDR2 SVGAGI. This CDR3 spans 15 amino acids. The V end was cut by 6 bases, the J end by 1 base, with 15 bases between. In DNA form, the CDR3 reads TGTGCCAGCAGGGAAATCGCGGGGGAGAACACTGAAGCTTTCTTT. Protein sequence: CASREIAGENTEAFF.

This clone has just a few counts. DNA for the CDR3: TGTGCCAGCACCCAAGGAGGGCAAAGACCGGAGACCCAGTACTTC. Translating it yields CASTQGGQRPETQYF. The chain couples TRBV6-1 to TRBJ2-5; D is possibly TRBD2 (6 bases). The V gene lost 7 bases and the J gene lost 5 bases, with 20 bases spanning the gap. The germline V gene has CDR1 MNHNS and CDR2 SASEGT. This CDR3 region has 15 residues.

This clone came up a few times. This chain connects TRBV7-2 to TRBJ1-5; D ambiguous. Trimming took 5 bases from V and 3 from J, leaving 8 bases between them. The CDR3 has 13 residues. Germline V gene sequence: CDR1 SGHTA, CDR2 FQGNSA. CDR3 sequence: CASSVRSNQPQHF. The CDR3 bases are TGTGCCAGCAGCGTGAGGTCCAATCAGCCCCAGCATTTT.

This chain uses TRBV7-8 with TRBJ2-1; 7 bases are shared with TRBD2. Trimming removed 5 bases from V and 9 bases from J; junction bases left unmatched: 19. The CDR3 consists of 17 residues. CDR1 and CDR2 (germline): SGHVS, FQNEAQ. The CDR3 protein is CASSPIHPGTTVGEQFF. For the CDR3, the DNA is TGTGCCAGCAGCCCAATCCACCCCGGGACTACAGTTGGTGAGCAGTTCTTC.

This clone was counted a few times. The chain uses TRBV27 and TRBJ1-1; D ambiguous. The V end lost 6 bases, the J end lost 1 base, and 12 bases lay between the germline ends. The V gene's germline CDR1 is MNHEY and CDR2 SMNVEV (reference sequence). The CDR3 is 14 residues long. DNA of the CDR3: TGTGCCAGCAGCCTCCCACCCCCGAACACTGAAGCTTTCTTT. This sequence encodes CASSLPPPNTEAFF.

The rearrangement uses TRBV5-5 and TRBJ2-7; D possibly corresponds to TRBD2 (6 bases). Trimming removed 0 bases at V and 4 bases at J, with 8 bases between. The CDR3 covers 13 residues. The germline gives CDR1 SGHKS, CDR2 YYEKEE (reference sequence). The DNA of the CDR3 is TGTGCCAGCAGCTTGGCGGCGGGGTACGAGCAGTACTTC. This sequence encodes CASSLAAGYEQYF.

There are a few counts of this clone. V gene TRBV18 combines with J gene TRBJ2-7, with D perhaps matching TRBD1 or TRBD2 (5 bases each). The CDR3 is made up of 14 amino acids. V dropped 8 bases and J dropped 1 base, with 15 bases sitting between them. Germline V gives CDR1 KGHSH, CDR2 LQKENI. CDR3: CASPRDGTSYEQYF. DNA of the CDR3: TGTGCCAGCCCCCGGGACGGGACGTCCTACGAGCAGTACTTC.